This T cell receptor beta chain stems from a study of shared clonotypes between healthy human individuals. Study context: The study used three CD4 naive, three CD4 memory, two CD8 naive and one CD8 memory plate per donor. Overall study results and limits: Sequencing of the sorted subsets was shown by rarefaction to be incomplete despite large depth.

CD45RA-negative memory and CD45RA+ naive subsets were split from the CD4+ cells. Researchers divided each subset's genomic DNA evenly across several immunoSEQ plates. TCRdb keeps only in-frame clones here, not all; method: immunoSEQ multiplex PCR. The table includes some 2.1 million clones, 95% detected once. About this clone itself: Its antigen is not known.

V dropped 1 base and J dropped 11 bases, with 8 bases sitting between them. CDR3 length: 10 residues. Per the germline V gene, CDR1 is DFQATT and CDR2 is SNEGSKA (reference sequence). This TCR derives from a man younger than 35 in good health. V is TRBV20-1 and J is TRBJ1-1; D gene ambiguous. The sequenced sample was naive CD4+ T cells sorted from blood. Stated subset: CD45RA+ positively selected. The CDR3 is CSARVREAFF. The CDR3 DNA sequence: TGCAGTGCTAGAGTCCGGGAGGCTTTCTTT.